Listed below are T cell receptor beta chains from one sample, sequenced in a study of a mutant IDH1 vaccine in newly diagnosed glioma. Clones were sequenced by immunoSEQ multiplex PCR, and TCRdb holds only the in-frame ones, with some missing. The data hold 50,000 to 60,000 clones, with approximately 78% observed a single time. The antigens of these receptors remain unknown. This material consisted of PBMCs, taken from a glioma patient whose treatment included an IDH1 peptide vaccine. All receptors derive from a man aged 45-65 years with glioma. Each CDR3 is given with its conserved first and last residue. The order of the fields is V gene, D gene, J gene, clone size, CDR3 protein, CDR3 DNA. D genes are given only for firm matches. The listing skips clone size in some rows; elsewhere it reads once, few, many or a size class.

>TRBV7-9|NA|TRBJ2-2|NA
CASSPGGRGLAGELFF
TGTGCCAGCAGCCCCGGTGGGCGGGGCCTGGCCGGGGAGCTGTTTTTT
>TRBV5-1|NA|TRBJ2-1|few
CASSLQGHEQFF
TGCGCCAGCAGCTTGCAGGGACATGAGCAGTTCTTC
>TRBV11-3|NA|TRBJ1-1|once
CASSTGTVNTEAFF
TGTGCCAGCAGCACCGGTACGGTGAACACTGAAGCTTTCTTT
>TRBV27|NA|TRBJ1-5|NA
CASSLGFNQPQHF
TGTGCCAGCAGTTTAGGTTTCAATCAGCCCCAGCATTTT
>TRBV10-1|NA|TRBJ2-7|once
CARPQAEQYF
TGCGCCAGGCCCCAGGCCGAGCAGTACTTC
>TRBV18|TRBD1|TRBJ1-6|NA
CASSPKTGNSPLHF
TGTGCCAGCTCACCCAAGACAGGGAATTCACCCCTCCACTTT
>TRBV18|TRBD1|TRBJ1-1|NA
CASSARQGTEAFF
TGTGCCAGCTCAGCCCGACAGGGCACTGAAGCTTTCTTT
>TRBV7-6|TRBD1|TRBJ2-5|NA
CASKAGRGFGTQYF
TGTGCCAGCAAAGCAGGCAGGGGGTTTGGGACCCAGTACTTC
>TRBV5-6|NA|TRBJ2-2|NA
CASSLGGAGELFF
TGTGCCAGCAGCTTGGGGGGGGCCGGGGAGCTGTTTTTT
>TRBV6-5|NA|TRBJ1-3|NA
CASSYAGRGAGNTIYF
TGTGCCAGCAGTTACGCGGGGAGGGGGGCTGGAAACACCATATATTTT
>TRBV9|TRBD1|TRBJ2-3|NA
CASSVDRAFTDTQYF
TGTGCCAGCAGCGTCGACAGGGCTTTCACAGATACGCAGTATTTT
>TRBV5-5|NA|TRBJ2-1|NA
CASGTSAEQFF
TGTGCCAGCGGGACCTCGGCAGAGCAGTTCTTC
>TRBV14|NA|TRBJ2-5|NA
CASSLTLGRQETQYF
TGTGCCAGCAGCCTCACACTAGGGCGCCAAGAGACCCAGTACTTC
>TRBV30|NA|TRBJ1-1|few
CAWSVSLNTEAFF
TGTGCCTGGAGTGTAAGCCTCAACACTGAAGCTTTCTTT
>TRBV5-1|TRBD1|TRBJ2-1|NA
CASSLRGTDYNEQFF
TGCGCCAGCAGCTTGAGAGGGACAGACTACAATGAGCAGTTCTTC
>TRBV6-1|NA|TRBJ1-5|NA
CASSERPGPQAHF
TGTGCCAGCAGTGAGAGGCCCGGGCCTCAGGCGCATTTT
>TRBV4-1|TRBD1|TRBJ1-5|NA
CASSIRDRDQPQHF
TGCGCCAGCAGCATCCGGGACAGGGACCAGCCCCAGCATTTT
>TRBV9|NA|TRBJ1-5|once
CASSVGDSDWPQHF
TGTGCCAGCAGCGTGGGAGACAGCGATTGGCCCCAGCATTTT
>TRBV5-1|TRBD2|TRBJ2-2|NA
CASSLTGGTASTGELFF
TGCGCCAGCAGCTTGACGGGGGGGACGGCGAGCACCGGGGAGCTGTTTTTT
>TRBV25-1|TRBD2|TRBJ2-2|NA
CASRGTSGFNGELFF
TGTGCCAGCAGAGGGACTAGCGGGTTTAACGGGGAGCTGTTTTTT
>TRBV5-1|NA|TRBJ2-1|NA
CASGGSGAWDNEQFF
TGCGCCAGCGGTGGGAGTGGGGCTTGGGACAATGAGCAGTTCTTC
>TRBV4-1|NA|TRBJ2-3|few
CASSRWGDTQYF
TGCGCCAGCAGCCGCTGGGGGGATACGCAGTATTTT
>TRBV6-5|TRBD1|TRBJ1-3|NA
CASSTQGATGNTIYF
TGTGCCAGCAGTACTCAGGGGGCTACTGGAAACACCATATATTTT
>TRBV6-6|TRBD2|TRBJ2-7|NA
CASSYGGDDYEQYF
TGTGCCAGCAGTTACGGGGGGGACGACTACGAGCAGTACTTC
>TRBV5-6|TRBD1|TRBJ1-2|NA
CASSLPDRGKSANYGYTF
TGTGCCAGCAGCCTACCGGACAGGGGGAAATCGGCTAACTATGGCTACACCTTC
>TRBV7-9|NA|TRBJ1-2|NA
CASSLDNYGYTF
TGTGCCAGCAGCTTGGACAATTATGGCTACACCTTC
>TRBV15|NA|TRBJ2-3|NA
CATSSEVPGLDTQYF
TGTGCCACCAGCTCAGAGGTTCCGGGACTAGATACGCAGTATTTT
>TRBV2|NA|TRBJ1-6|NA
CASSEPRGSIYSPLHF
TGTGCCAGCAGTGAACCCCGGGGGAGTATCTACTCACCCCTCCACTTT
>TRBV29-1|NA|TRBJ2-7|NA
CSVGLTDSGQYF
TGCAGCGTTGGCCTGACAGATTCAGGGCAGTACTTC